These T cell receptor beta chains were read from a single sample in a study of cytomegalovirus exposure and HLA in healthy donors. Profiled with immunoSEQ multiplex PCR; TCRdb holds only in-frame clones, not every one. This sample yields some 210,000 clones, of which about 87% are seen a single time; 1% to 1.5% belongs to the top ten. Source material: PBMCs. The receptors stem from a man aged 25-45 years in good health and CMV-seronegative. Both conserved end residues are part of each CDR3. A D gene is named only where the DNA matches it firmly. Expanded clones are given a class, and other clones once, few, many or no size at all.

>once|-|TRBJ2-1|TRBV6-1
TGTGCCAGCAGTGCACAGGGTAGTTACTACAATGAGCAGTTCTTC
CASSAQGSYYNEQFF
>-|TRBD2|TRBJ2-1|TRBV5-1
TGCGCCAGCAGCCGCCTCCTAGCGGGGGCCTCCGAGCAGTTCTTC
CASSRLLAGASEQFF
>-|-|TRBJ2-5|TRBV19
TGTGCCAGTAGCCCGGTCAAGGGGTACCAAGAGACCCAGTACTTC
CASSPVKGYQETQYF
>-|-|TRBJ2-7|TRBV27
TGTGCCAGCAGTTCAGGGGCCCGCTCCTACGAGCAGTACTTC
CASSSGARSYEQYF
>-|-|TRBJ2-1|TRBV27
TGTGCCAGCAGTTTATCGGAGGCCAATGAGCAGTTCTTC
CASSLSEANEQFF
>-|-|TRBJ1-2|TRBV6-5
TGTGCCAGCAGCCCCCGTGGCGGAGACTATGGCTACACCTTC
CASSPRGGDYGYTF
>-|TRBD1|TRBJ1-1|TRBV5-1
TGCGCCAGCAGAGTGCAGGGGGCATTCACTGAAGCTTTCTTT
CASRVQGAFTEAFF
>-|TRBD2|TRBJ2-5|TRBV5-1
TGCGCCAGCAAAGCGGGGAAGGAGACCCAGTACTTC
CASKAGKETQYF
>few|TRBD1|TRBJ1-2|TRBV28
TGTGCCAGCAGGCGGACAGGGGGTGGCTACACCTTC
CASRRTGGGYTF
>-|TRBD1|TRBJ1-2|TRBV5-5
TGTGCCAGCAGCGCCGACAGGGCGAACTATGGCTACACCTTC
CASSADRANYGYTF
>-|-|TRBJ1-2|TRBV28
TGTGCCAGCACTATAAAGGACAGCTTAGTGGAAGGCTACACCTTC
CASTIKDSLVEGYTF
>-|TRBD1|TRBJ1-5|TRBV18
TGTGCCAGCTCGGCCCGACAGGGTTGGGGCTACAATCAGCCCCAGCATTTT
CASSARQGWGYNQPQHF
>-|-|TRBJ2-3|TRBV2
TGTGCCAGCATCAACACAGATACGCAGTATTTT
CASINTDTQYF
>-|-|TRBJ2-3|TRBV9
TGTGCCAGCAGCGGGTTGAGCGGAAACCCCACAGATACGCAGTATTTT
CASSGLSGNPTDTQYF
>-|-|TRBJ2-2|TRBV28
TGTGCCAGCAGGTTGACAGGCGGCACCGGGGAGCTGTTTTTT
CASRLTGGTGELFF
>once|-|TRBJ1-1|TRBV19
TGTGCCAGTAGTGCTGATACAGGGTACACTGAAGCTTTCTTT
CASSADTGYTEAFF
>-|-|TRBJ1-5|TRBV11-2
TGTGCCAGCAGCTTGGGGGGTGCGGGGTCCGGTCAGCCCCAGCATTTT
CASSLGGAGSGQPQHF
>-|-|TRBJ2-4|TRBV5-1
TGCGCCAGCAGCAATGACATAGCCAAAAACATTCAGTACTTC
CASSNDIAKNIQYF
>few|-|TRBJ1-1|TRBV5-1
TGCGCCAGCAGCAGGGGATGGAACACTGAAGCTTTCTTT
CASSRGWNTEAFF
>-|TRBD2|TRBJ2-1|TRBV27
TGTGCCAGCAACCCCGGGACTAGCGGCAAGCAGTTCTTC
CASNPGTSGKQFF
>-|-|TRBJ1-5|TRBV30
TGTGCCTGGAGTGTACGGTGGGCAGCGGATCAGCCCCAGCATTTT
CAWSVRWAADQPQHF
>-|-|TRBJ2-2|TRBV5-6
TGTGCCACCCACAACAGGAACACCGGGGAGCTGTTTTTT
CATHNRNTGELFF
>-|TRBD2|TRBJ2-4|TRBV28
TGTGCCAGCAGTTTATACGGCGGGGGGGACATTCAGTACTTC
CASSLYGGGDIQYF
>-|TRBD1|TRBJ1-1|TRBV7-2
TGTGCCAGCAGCCCAAGGGACAGCACTGAAGCTTTCTTT
CASSPRDSTEAFF
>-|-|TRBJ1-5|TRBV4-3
TGCGCCAGCAGCCAAGAACGGTTTTCCAATCAGCCCCAGCATTTT
CASSQERFSNQPQHF
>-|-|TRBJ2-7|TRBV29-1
TGCAGCGTTGAGGTCAGGGGCTACGAGCAGTACTTC
CSVEVRGYEQYF
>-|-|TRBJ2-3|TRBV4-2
TGTGCCAGCAGCCAATACAGGGGCACAGATACGCAGTATTTT
CASSQYRGTDTQYF
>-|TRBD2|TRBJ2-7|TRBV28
TGTGCCAGCAGCCCCCAGCGGGGGGCCCCCCTCGAGCAGTACTTC
CASSPQRGAPLEQYF
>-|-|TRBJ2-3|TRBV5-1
TGCGCCAGCAGCAGCAGGGTCCTACCTGGGACAAGCACAGATACGCAGTATTTT
CASSSRVLPGTSTDTQYF
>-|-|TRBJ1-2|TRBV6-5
TGTGCCAGCAGTTATTTTCAGGGGAGCGACTATGGCTACACCTTC
CASSYFQGSDYGYTF
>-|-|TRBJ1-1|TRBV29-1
TGCAGCGCTCTACCGGGGTCGAACACTGAAGCTTTCTTT
CSALPGSNTEAFF
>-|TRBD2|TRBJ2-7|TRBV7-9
TGTTCCAGCAGCTCCTCCCGGACTAGCGGGGTTTACGAGCAGTACTTC
CSSSSSRTSGVYEQYF
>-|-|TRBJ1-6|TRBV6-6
TGTGCCAGCAGTTATGGGGGGGGTTCAATACCACCCCTCCACTTT
CASSYGGGSIPPLHF
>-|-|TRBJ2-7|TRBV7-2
TGTGCCAGCAGCTTAGCGGGACAACTCTACGAGCAGTACTTC
CASSLAGQLYEQYF
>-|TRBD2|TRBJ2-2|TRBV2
TGTGCCAGCGCCCCGGGACTAGCGACCCAGGTCCCCACCGGGGAGCTGTTTTTT
CASAPGLATQVPTGELFF
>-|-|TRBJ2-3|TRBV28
TGTGCCAGCAGTTTATGGGGGGGGGCCAAGTCAGATACGCAGTATTTT
CASSLWGGAKSDTQYF
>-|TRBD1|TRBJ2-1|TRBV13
TGTGCCAGCGCTACCGGGACAGGGGGAGAGCAGTTCTTC
CASATGTGGEQFF
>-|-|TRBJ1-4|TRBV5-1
TGCGCCAGCAGCTGGAGACGGAACCGGGCAACTAATGAAAAACTGTTTTTT
CASSWRRNRATNEKLFF
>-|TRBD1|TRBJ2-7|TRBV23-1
TGCGCCAGCAGTCCCCCTGTCCGGACAGGGGTTACCTACGAGCAGTACTTC
CASSPPVRTGVTYEQYF
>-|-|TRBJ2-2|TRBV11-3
TGTGCCAGCAGCCCGGACAGAAGTAGCGGGGAGCTGTTTTTT
CASSPDRSSGELFF
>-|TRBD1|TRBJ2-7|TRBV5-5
TGTGCCAGCAGCTCATGGGGGACAGGGACCTACGAGCAGTACTTC
CASSSWGTGTYEQYF
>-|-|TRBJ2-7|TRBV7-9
TGTGCCAGCAGGCCTCGGGACACTAGCTCCTACGAGCAGTACTTC
CASRPRDTSSYEQYF
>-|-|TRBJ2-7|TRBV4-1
TGCGCCAGCAGCCAAGAGCAGCGCTACGAGCAGTACTTC
CASSQEQRYEQYF
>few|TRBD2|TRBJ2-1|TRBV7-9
TGTTCCAGCAGCTCAAGACTAGCGGGGGGCAGATACAATGAGCAGTTCTTC
CSSSSRLAGGRYNEQFF